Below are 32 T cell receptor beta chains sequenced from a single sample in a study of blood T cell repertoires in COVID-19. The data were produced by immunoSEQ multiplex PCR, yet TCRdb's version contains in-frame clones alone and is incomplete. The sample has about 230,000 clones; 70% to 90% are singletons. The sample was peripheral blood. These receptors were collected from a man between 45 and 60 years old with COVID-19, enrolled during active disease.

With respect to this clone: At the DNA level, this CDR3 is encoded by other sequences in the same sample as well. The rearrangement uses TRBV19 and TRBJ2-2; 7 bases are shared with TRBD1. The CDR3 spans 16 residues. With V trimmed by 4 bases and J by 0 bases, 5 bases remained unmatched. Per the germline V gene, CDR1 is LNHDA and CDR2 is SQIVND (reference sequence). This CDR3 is CASSRQGSANTGELFF. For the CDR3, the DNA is TGTGCCAGTAGTAGACAGGGAAGTGCGAACACCGGGGAGCTGTTTTTT.

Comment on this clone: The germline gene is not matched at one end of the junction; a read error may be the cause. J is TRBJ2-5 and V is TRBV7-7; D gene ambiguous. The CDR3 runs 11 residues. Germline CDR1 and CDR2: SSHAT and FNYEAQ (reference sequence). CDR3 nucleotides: TGTGCTAGCAGCTCGGGAGAGACCCAGTACTTC. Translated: CASSSGETQYF.

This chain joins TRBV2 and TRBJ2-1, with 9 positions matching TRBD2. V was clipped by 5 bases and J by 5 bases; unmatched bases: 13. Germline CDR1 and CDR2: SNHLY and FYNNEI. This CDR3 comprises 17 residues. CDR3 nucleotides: TGTGCCAGCAGTCACCCCGGGACCGGGACTAGCCACAATGAGCAGTTCTTC. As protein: CASSHPGTGTSHNEQFF.

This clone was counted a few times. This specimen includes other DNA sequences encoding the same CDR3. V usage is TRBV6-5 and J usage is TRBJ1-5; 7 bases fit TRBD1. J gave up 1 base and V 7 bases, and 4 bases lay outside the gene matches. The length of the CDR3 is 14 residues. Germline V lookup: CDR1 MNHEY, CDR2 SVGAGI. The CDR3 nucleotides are TGTGCCAGCACGGAGGGGGCAAGCAATCAGCCCCAGCATTTT. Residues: CASTEGASNQPQHF.

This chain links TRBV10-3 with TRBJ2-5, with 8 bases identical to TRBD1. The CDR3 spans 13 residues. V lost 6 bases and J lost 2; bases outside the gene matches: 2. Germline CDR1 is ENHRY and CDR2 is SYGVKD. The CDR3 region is CAIRTGEQETQYF. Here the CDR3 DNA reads TGTGCCATCAGGACAGGGGAACAAGAGACCCAGTACTTC.

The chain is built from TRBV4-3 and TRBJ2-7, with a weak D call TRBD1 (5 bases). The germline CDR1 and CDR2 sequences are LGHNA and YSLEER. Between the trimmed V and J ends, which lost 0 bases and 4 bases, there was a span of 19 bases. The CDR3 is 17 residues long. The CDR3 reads CASSQDWAVGLRYEQYF. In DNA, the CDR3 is TGCGCCAGCAGCCAAGACTGGGCTGTGGGGCTTCGTTACGAGCAGTACTTC.

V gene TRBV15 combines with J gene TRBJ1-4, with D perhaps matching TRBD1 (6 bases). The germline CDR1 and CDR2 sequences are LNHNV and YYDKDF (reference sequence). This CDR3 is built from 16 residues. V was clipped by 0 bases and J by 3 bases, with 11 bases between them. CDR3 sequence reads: CATSREQKGANEKLFF. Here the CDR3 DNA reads TGTGCCACCAGCAGAGAACAGAAGGGGGCTAATGAAAAACTGTTTTTT.

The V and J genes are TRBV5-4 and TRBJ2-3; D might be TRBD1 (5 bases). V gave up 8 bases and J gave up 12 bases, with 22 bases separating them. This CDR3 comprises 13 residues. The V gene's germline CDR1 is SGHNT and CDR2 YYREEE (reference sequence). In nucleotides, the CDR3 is TGTGCCAGTTCACAGGAGACGTACCGAGAACAGTATTTT. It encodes CASSQETYREQYF.

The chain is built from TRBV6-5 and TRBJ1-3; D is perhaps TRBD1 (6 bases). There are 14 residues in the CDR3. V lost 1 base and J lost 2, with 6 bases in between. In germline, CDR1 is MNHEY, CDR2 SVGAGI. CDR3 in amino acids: CASSYYRAGNTIYF. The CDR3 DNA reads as TGTGCCAGCAGTTACTACAGGGCTGGAAACACCATATATTTT.

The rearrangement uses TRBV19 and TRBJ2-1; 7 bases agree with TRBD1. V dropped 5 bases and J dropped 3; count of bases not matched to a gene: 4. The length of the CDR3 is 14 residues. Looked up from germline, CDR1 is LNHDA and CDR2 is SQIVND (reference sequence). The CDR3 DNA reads TGTGCCAGTAGTTACGGACAGGTCTACAATGAGCAGTTCTTC. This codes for CASSYGQVYNEQFF.

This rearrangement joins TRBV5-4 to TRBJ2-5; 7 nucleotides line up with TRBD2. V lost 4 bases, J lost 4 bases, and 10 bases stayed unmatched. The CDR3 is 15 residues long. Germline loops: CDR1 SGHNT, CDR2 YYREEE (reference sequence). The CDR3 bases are TGTGCCAGCAGCCCCTCGCGGGGGTGGGGAGAGACCCAGTACTTC. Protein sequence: CASSPSRGWGETQYF.

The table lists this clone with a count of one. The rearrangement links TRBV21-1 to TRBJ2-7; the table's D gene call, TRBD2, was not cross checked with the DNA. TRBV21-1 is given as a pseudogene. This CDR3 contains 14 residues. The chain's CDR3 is CASSKVEAPRLQYF. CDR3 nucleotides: TGTGCCAGCAGCAAAGTAGAGGCCCCCCGGTTACAGTACTTC.

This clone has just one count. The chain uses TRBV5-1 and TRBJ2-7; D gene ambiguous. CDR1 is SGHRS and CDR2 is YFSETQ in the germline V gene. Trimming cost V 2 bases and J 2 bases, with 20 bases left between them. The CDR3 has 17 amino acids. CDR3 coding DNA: TGCGCCAGCAGCTTCCGATACAACCCCGACTCAGCCTACGAGCAGTACTTC. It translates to CASSFRYNPDSAYEQYF.

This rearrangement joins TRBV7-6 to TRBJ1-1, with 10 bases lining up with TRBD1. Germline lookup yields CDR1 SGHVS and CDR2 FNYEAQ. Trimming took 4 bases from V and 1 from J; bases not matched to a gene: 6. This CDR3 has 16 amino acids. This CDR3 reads CASSSRQGAWNTEAFF. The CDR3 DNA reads TGTGCCAGCAGCTCCAGACAGGGGGCTTGGAACACTGAAGCTTTCTTT.

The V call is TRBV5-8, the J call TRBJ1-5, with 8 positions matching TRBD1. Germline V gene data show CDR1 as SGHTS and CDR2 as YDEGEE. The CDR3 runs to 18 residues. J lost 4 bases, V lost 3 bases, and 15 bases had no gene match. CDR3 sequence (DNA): TGTGCCAGCAGCTCGCCCCGGCCGCTGGACAGGGCAAATCAGCCCCAGCATTTT. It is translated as CASSSPRPLDRANQPQHF.

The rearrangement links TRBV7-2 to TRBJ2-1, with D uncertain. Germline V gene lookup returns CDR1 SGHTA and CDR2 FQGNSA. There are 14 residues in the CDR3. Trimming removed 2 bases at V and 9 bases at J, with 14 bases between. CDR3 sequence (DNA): TGTGCCAGCAGCTTAATCAATGAGCCCACTGAGCAGTTCTTC. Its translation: CASSLINEPTEQFF.

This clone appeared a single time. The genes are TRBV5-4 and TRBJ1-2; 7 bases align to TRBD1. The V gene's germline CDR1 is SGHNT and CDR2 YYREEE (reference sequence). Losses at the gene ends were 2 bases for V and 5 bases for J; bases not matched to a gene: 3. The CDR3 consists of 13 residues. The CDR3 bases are TGTGCCAGCAGCTTTGAACAGGGGTATGGCTACACCTTC. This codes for CASSFEQGYGYTF.

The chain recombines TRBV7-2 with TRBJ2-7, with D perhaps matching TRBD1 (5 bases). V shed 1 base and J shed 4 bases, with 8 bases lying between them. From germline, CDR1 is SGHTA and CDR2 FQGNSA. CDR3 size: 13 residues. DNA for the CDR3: TGTGCCAGCAGCTTAGACAGGTTTTACGAGCAGTACTTC. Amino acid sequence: CASSLDRFYEQYF. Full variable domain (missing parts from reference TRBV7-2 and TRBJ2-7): GAGVSQSPSNKVTEKGKDVELRCDPISGHTALYWYRQSLGQGLEFLIYFQGNSAPDKSGLPSDRFSAERTGGSVSTLTIQRTQQEDSAVYLCASSLDRFYEQYFGPGTRLTVT.

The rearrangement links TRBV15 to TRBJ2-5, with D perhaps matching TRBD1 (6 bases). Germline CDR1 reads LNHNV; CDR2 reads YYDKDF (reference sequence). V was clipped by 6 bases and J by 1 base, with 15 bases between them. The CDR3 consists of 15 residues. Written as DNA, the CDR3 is TGTGCCACCAGATCAGGGGCCAAACTCCAAGAGACCCAGTACTTC. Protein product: CATRSGAKLQETQYF.

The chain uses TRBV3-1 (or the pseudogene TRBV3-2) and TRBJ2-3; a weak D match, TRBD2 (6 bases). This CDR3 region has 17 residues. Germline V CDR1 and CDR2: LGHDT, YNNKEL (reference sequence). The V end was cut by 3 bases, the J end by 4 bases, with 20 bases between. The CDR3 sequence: CASSQEGTSPRSDTQYF. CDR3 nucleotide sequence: TGTGCCAGCAGCCAGGAAGGAACTAGCCCACGGTCAGATACGCAGTATTTT.

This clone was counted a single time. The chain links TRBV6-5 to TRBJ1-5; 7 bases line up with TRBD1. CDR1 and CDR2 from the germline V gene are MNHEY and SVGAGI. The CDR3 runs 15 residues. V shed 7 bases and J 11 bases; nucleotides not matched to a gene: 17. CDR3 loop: CASTPATGPLGTQHF. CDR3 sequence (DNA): TGTGCCAGCACCCCAGCGACAGGGCCCCTGGGGACCCAGCATTTT.

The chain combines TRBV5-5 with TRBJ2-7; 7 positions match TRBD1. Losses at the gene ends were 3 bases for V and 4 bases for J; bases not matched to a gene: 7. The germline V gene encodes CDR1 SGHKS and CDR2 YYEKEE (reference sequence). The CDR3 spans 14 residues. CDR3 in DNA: TGTGCCAGCAGCTGGATGACAGGGTCGTACGAGCAGTACTTC. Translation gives CASSWMTGSYEQYF.

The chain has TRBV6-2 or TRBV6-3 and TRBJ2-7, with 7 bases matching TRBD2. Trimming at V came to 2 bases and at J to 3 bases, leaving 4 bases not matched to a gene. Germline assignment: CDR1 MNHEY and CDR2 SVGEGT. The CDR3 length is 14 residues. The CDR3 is CASSYGPSGYEQYF. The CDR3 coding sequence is TGTGCCAGCAGTTACGGGCCTAGCGGCTACGAGCAGTACTTC.

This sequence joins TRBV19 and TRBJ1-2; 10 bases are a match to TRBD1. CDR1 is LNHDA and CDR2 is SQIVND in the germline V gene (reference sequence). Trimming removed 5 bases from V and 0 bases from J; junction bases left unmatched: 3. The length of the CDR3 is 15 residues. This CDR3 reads CASSSGQGANYGYTF. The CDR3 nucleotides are TGTGCCAGTAGTTCCGGACAGGGGGCTAACTATGGCTACACCTTC.

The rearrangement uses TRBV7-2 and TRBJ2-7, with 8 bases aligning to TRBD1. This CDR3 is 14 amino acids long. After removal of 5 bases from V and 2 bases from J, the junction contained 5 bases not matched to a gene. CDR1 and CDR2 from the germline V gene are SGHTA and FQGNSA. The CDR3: CASSVQGVTYEQYF. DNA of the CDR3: TGTGCCAGCAGCGTACAGGGGGTGACCTACGAGCAGTACTTC.

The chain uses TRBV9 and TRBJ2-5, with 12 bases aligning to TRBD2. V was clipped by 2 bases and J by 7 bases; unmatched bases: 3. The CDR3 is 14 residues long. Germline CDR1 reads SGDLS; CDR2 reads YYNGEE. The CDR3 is CASSVTSGSTTQYF. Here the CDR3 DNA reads TGTGCCAGCAGCGTGACTAGCGGGAGTACGACCCAGTACTTC.

DNA of the CDR3: TGTGCCAGCAGTTTAAGCGCCTCTTTCTTCGCTGAAGCTTTCTTT. It codes for CASSLSASFFAEAFF. The rearrangement joins TRBV28 to TRBJ1-1, with D unclear. V was pared by 2 bases and J by 6 bases, with 16 bases between. CDR3 length: 15 amino acids. CDR1 MDHEN and CDR2 SYDVKM come from the germline V gene.

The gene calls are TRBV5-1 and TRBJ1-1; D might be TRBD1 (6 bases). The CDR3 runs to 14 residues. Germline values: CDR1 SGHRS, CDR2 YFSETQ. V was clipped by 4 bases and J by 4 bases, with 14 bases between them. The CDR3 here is CASSPSGVSTEAFF. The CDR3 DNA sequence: TGCGCCAGCAGCCCCTCAGGGGTATCCACTGAAGCTTTCTTT.

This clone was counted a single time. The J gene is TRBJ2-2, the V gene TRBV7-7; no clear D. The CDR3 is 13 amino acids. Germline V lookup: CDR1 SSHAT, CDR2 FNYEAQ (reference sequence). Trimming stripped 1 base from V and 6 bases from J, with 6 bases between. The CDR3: CASSLDFAGELFF. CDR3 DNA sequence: TGTGCCAGCAGCTTAGATTTCGCCGGGGAGCTGTTTTTT.

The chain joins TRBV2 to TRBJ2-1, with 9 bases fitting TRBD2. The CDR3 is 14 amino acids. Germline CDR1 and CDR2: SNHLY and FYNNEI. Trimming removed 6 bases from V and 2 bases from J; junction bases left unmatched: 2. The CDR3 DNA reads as TGTGCCAGCAGGTTAGCGGGAGCCTACAATGAGCAGTTCTTC. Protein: CASRLAGAYNEQFF.

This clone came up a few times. CDR3 sequence reads: CASSSGLAITPQLEQFF. The CDR3 nucleotides read TGTGCCAGCAGCTCTGGACTAGCGATAACCCCCCAGTTGGAGCAGTTCTTC. The rearrangement joins TRBV7-2 to TRBJ2-1; 9 positions agree with TRBD2. CDR1 is SGHTA and CDR2 is FQGNSA in the germline V gene. There are 17 residues in the CDR3. Germline trimming cut 4 bases from V and 10 bases from J; bases unmatched to any gene: 17.

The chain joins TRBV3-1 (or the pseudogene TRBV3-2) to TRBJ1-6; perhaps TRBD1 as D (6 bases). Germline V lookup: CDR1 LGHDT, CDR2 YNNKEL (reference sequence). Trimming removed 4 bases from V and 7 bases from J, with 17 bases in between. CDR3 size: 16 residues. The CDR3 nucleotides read TGTGCCAGCAGCCTTGGGACACCTAGGGGGAATTCACCCCTCCACTTT. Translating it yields CASSLGTPRGNSPLHF.